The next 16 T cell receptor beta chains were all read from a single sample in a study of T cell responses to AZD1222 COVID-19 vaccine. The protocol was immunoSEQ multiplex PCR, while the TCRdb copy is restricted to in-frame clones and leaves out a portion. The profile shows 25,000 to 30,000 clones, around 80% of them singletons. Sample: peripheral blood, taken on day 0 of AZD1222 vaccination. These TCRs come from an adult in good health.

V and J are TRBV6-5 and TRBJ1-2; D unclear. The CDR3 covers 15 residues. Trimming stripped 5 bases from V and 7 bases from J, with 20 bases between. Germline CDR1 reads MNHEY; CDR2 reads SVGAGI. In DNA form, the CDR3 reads TGTGCCAGCAGTAACCACGCGGGAGGGCTTGGTGGCTACACCTTC. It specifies CASSNHAGGLGGYTF.

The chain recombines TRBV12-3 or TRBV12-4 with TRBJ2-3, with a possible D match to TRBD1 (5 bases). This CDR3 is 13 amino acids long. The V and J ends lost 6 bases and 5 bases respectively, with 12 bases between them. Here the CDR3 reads CASRRRQQDTQYF. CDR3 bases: TGTGCCAGCAGGCGTCGACAGCAAGATACGCAGTATTTT.

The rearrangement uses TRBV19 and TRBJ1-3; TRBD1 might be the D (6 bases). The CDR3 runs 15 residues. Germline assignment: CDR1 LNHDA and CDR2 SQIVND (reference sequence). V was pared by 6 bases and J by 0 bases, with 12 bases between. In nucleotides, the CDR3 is TGTGCCAGTAGGGACAGCCCAAGCTCTGGAAACACCATATATTTT. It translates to CASRDSPSSGNTIYF.

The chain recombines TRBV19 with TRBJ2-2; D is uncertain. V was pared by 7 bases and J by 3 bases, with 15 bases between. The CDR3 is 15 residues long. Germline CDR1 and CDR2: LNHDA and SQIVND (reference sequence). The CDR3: CASKTGLRDTGELFF. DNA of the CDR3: TGTGCCAGTAAGACGGGCCTTCGGGACACCGGGGAGCTGTTTTTT.

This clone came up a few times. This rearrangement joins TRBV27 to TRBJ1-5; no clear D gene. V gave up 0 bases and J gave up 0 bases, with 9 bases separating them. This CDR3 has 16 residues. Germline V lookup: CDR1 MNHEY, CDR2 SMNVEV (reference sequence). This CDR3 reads CASSLSNIHSNQPQHF. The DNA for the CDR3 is TGTGCCAGCAGTTTATCGAATATCCATAGCAATCAGCCCCAGCATTTT.

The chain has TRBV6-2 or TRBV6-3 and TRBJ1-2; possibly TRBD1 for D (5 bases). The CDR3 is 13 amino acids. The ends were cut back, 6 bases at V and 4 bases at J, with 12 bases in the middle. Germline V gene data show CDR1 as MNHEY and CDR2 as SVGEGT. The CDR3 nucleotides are TGTGCCAGCAGCCGACAGTTCTCCTATGGCTACACCTTC. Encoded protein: CASSRQFSYGYTF.

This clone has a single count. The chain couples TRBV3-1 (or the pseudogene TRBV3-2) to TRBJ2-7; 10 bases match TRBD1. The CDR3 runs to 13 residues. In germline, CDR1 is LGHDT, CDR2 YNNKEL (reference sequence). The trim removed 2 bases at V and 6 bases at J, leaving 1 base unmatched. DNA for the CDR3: TGTGCCAGCAGCCAAAGGACAGGGGGCGAGCAGTACTTC. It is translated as CASSQRTGGEQYF.

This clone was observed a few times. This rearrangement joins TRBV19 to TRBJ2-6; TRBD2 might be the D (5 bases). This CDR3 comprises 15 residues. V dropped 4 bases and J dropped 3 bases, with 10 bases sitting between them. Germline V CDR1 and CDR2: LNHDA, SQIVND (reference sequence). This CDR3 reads CASSTTRHGANVLTF. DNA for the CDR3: TGTGCCAGTAGTACTACTAGGCATGGGGCCAACGTCCTGACTTTC.

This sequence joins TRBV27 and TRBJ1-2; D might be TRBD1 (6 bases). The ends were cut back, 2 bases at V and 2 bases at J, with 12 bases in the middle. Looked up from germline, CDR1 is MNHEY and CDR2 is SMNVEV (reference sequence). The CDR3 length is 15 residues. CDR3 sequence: CASSLKGGSNYGYTF. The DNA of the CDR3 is TGTGCCAGCAGTTTAAAAGGGGGATCAAACTATGGCTACACCTTC.

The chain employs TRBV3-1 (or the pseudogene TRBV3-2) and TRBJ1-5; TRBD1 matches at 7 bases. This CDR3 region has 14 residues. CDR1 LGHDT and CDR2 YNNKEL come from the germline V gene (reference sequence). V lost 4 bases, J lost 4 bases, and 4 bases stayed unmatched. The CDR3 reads CASSLDRVNQPQHF. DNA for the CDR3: TGTGCCAGCAGCCTCGACAGGGTAAATCAGCCCCAGCATTTT.

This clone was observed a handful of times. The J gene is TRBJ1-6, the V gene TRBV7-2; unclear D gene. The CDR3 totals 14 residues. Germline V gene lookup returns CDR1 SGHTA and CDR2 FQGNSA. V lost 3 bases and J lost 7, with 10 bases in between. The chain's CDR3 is CASSLRWTNSPLHF. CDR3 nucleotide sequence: TGTGCCAGCAGCTTGAGATGGACCAATTCACCCCTCCACTTT.

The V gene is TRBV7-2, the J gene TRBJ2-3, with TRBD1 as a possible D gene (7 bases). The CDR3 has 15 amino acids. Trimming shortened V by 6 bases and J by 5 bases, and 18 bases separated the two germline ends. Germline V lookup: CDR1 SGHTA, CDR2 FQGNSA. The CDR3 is CASSPLGQGGDTQYF. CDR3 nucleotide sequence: TGTGCCAGCAGTCCCCTCGGGCAGGGGGGAGATACGCAGTATTTT.

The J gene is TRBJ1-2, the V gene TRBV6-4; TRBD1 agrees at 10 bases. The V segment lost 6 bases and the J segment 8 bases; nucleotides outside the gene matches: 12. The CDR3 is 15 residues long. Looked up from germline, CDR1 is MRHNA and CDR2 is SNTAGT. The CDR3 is CASSRDRGPTEGYTF. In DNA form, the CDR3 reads TGTGCCAGCAGCCGGGACAGGGGCCCAACGGAAGGCTACACCTTC.

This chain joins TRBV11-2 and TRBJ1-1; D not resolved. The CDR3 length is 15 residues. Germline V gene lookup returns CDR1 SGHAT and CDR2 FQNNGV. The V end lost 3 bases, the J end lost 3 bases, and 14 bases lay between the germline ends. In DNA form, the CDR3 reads TGTGCCAGCAGCTTTTCTGGGTTCTCCCACACTGAAGCTTTCTTT. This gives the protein CASSFSGFSHTEAFF.

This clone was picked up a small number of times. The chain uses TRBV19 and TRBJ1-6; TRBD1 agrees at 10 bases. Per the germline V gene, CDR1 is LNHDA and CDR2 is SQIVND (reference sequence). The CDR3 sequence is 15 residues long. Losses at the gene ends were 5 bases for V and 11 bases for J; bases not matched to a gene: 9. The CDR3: CASSLPTGGSPPLHF. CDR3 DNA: TGTGCCAGTAGTCTCCCGACAGGGGGCTCGCCACCCCTCCACTTT.

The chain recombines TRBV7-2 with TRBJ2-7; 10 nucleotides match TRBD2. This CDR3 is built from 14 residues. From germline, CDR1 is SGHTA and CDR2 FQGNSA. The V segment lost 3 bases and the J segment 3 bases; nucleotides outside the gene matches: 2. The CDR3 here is CASSFLAGGYEQYF. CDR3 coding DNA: TGTGCCAGCAGCTTCTTAGCGGGGGGCTACGAGCAGTACTTC. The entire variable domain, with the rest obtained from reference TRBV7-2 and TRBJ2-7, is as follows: GAGVSQSPSNKVTEKGKDVELRCDPISGHTALYWYRQSLGQGLEFLIYFQGNSAPDKSGLPSDRFSAERTGGSVSTLTIQRTQQEDSAVYLCASSFLAGGYEQYFGPGTRLTVT.